The entry below describes one T cell receptor (beta chain). Its antigen is unidentified. Just one base apart from a much larger clone, this may be a read error. Germline V lookup: CDR1 SGHRS, CDR2 YFSETQ. This CDR3 contains 16 residues. Bone marrow was sampled from every patient at the time of active disease. This library used roughly 400 ng RNA and molecular barcoded adaptors spanning alpha/delta and beta/gamma chains. TCRdb re-called the reads with MiXCR, one entry per CDR3 protein. The sample includes tens of thousands of distinct CDR3 sequences, 20% to 25% seen only once; the top ten take roughly 17%. The sample originates from a study of read filtering for tumor transcriptome and immune sequencing. Background on the study: Patients were around 17 male and about 15 female, mean age 65.9 years, range roughly 47 to 85. Per sample, TCR-region reads ranged about 4.05 to 10.27 million by IR-seq, roughly 75 to 1273 by RNA-seq.

General observations from the study: Without single-read clonotypes, shared clonotype proportions correlated more between IR-seq and RNA-seq.

The J gene is TRBJ2-3, the V gene TRBV5-1; D perhaps matches TRBD1 (5 bases). Gene TRBJ1-5 matches the end of the DNA better, so the J call may be wrong. The sequence derives from a donor at least 40 years old with multiple myeloma. The sequenced sample was a population of CD138-negative cells sorted from bone marrow. The CDR3 protein is CASSLELAGGVDTQHF. The CDR3 region has the DNA TGCGCCAGCAGCTTGGAGCTAGCGGGGGGAGTAGATACGCAGCATTTT.